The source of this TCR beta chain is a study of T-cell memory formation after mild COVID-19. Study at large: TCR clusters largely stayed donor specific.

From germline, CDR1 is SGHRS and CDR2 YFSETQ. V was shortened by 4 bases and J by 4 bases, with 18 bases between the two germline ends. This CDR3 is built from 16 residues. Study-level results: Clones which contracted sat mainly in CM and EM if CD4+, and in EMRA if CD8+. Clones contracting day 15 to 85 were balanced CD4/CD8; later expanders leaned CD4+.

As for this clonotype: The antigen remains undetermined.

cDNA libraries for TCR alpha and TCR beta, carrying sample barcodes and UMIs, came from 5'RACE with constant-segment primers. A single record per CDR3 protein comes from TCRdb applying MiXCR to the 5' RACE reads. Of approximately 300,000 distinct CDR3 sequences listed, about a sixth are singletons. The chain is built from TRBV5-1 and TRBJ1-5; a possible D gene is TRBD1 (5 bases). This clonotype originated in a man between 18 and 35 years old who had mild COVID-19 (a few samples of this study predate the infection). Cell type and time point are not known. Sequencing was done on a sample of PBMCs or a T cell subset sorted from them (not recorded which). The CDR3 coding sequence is TGCGCCAGCAGCCCGAAAGGGGACGGAGAAAATCAGCCCCAGCATTTT. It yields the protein CASSPKGDGENQPQHF.